This T cell receptor (beta chain) emerged from a study of memory CD4+ T cells and cytomegalovirus serostatus. General study findings and limits: The CMV-associated TCR signature appears largely within the CD4+ memory repertoire.

Single viable CD3+CD4+CD8-CD45RO+ cells were sorted as the memory CD4+ T cells. Positive selection with CD4 microbeads enriched total CD4+ T cells. Produced via immunoSEQ multiplex PCR; TCRdb's table is partial and in-frame only. The sample records tens of thousands of clones, roughly four fifths being singletons. Per the germline V gene, CDR1 is SNHLY and CDR2 is FYNNEI. V was trimmed by 8 bases and J by 2 bases, leaving 10 bases between them. The CDR3 length is 12 residues. On this clone: Its antigen is not identified.

The chain links TRBV2 to TRBJ2-7, with a possible D match to TRBD2 (6 bases). The receptor was derived from an adult in good health and CMV-seronegative. The sample taken for sequencing was memory CD4+ T cells from blood. CDR3 amino acids: CASGGTTYEQYF. CDR3 coding DNA: TGTGCCAGCGGGGGGACGACCTACGAGCAGTACTTC.